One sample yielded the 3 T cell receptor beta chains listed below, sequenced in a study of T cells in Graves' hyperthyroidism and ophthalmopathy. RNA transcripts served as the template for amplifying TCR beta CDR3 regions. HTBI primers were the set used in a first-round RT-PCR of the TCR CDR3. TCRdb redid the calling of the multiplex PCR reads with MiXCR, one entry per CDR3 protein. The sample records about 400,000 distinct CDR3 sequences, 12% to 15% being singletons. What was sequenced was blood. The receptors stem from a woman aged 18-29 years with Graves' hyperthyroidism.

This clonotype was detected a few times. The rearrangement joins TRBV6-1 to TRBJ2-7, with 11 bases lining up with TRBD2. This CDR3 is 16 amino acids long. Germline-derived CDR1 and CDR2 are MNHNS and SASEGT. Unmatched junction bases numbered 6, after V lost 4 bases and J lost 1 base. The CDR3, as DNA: TGTGCCAGCAGTGCGGTGGCTAGCGGGAGGTCCTACGAGCAGTACTTC. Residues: CASSAVASGRSYEQYF.

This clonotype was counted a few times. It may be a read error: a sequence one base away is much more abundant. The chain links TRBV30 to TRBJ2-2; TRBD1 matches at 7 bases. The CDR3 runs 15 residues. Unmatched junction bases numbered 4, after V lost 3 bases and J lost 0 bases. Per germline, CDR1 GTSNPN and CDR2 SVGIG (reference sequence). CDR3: CAWRRQGTNTGELFF. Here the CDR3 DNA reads TGTGCCTGGAGGAGACAGGGAACGAACACCGGGGAGCTGTTTTTT.

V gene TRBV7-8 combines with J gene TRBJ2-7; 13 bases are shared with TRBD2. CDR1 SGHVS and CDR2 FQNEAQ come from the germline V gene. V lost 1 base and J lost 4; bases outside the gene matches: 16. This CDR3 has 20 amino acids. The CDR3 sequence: CASSLVNPLWTSGSKYEQYF. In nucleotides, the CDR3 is TGTGCCAGCAGCTTAGTGAATCCTCTTTGGACTAGCGGGAGCAAGTACGAGCAGTACTTC.